The 24 T cell receptor beta chains in this list originate from one sample, sequenced in a study of vaccination and CD4 T cells after COVID-19. These receptors' targets are unknown. Indicated treatment: approximately nine-day PBMC culture with coronavirus spike peptide pools or control peptides (ViraFEST assay). Ahead of the COVID-19 pandemic (2011-2018), the CD4+ T cells of the unexposed donor were collected. Sequenced with the Oncomine TCR Beta short-read assay was DNA taken from cultured CD4+ T cells. It was from cultured CD4+ T cells that genomic DNA was extracted. MiXCR, run by TCRdb on the PCR reads, gives a single entry per CDR3 protein. The sample lists roughly 9,000 distinct CDR3 sequences; under 35% were seen once. The sequencing sample was made of CD4+ T cells from blood, cultured in vitro. These receptors originate from a human donor in good health.

The rearrangement links TRBV20-1 to TRBJ1-5, with TRBD1 matching over 9 bases. V trimming: 6 bases; J trimming: 9 bases; junction bases outside the gene matches: 9. This CDR3 spans 13 amino acids. Germline V lookup: CDR1 DFQATT, CDR2 SNEGSKA (reference sequence). In DNA form, the CDR3 reads TGCAGTGCCTTGAGACAGGGGGACGCGCCCCAGCATTTT. Protein sequence: CSALRQGDAPQHF.

This clonotype was seen a single time. The rearrangement uses TRBV15 and TRBJ2-7; D call uncertain. V was cut by 5 bases and J by 3 bases, with 8 bases left in between. The germline V gene has CDR1 LNHNV and CDR2 YYDKDF (reference sequence). CDR3 length: 12 amino acids. The CDR3: CATSLGRYEQYF. CDR3 sequence (DNA): TGTGCCACCAGCCTAGGTCGCTACGAGCAGTACTTC. Full variable domain (missing parts from reference TRBV15 and TRBJ2-7): DAMVIQNPRYQVTQFGKPVTLSCSQTLNHNVMYWYQQKSSQAPKLLFHYYDKDFNNEADTPDNFQSRRPNTSFCFLDIRSPGLGDTAMYLCATSLGRYEQYFGPGTRLTVT.

This clonotype was counted only a few times. The rearrangement uses TRBV6-5 and TRBJ2-3; 10 bases fit TRBD2. The V segment lost 4 bases and the J segment 2 bases; nucleotides outside the gene matches: 3. Per the germline V gene, CDR1 is MNHEY and CDR2 is SVGAGI. This CDR3 contains 15 residues. CDR3 loop: CASSFGLADTDTQYF. The CDR3 nucleotides read TGTGCCAGCAGTTTCGGACTAGCGGACACAGATACGCAGTATTTT.

The genes are TRBV28 and TRBJ2-7, with TRBD1 matching 7 bases. V shed 6 bases, J shed 3 bases, and the junction held 11 bases outside the gene matches. CDR1 MDHEN and CDR2 SYDVKM come from the germline V gene. This CDR3 contains 15 residues. CDR3 nucleotide sequence: TGTGCCAGCAGCCCCCCGACAGGGTCCCACTACGAGCAGTACTTC. This translates into CASSPPTGSHYEQYF.

The chain combines TRBV6-2 or TRBV6-3 with TRBJ2-1; 12 nucleotides match TRBD2. Germline assignment: CDR1 MNHEY and CDR2 SVGEGT. J lost 6 bases, V lost 5 bases, and 8 bases had no gene match. This CDR3 comprises 16 residues. The chain's CDR3 is CASSPLAGGPFNEQFF. CDR3 nucleotides: TGTGCCAGCAGTCCCCTAGCGGGAGGGCCTTTCAATGAGCAGTTCTTC.

The V gene is TRBV19, the J gene TRBJ1-1, with 7 bases lining up with TRBD1. The CDR3 runs 13 residues. V gave up 10 bases and J gave up 0 bases; unmatched junction bases: 5. Germline CDR1 reads LNHDA; CDR2 reads SQIVND (reference sequence). The CDR3 nucleotides are TGTGCCACCTCACAGGGGATGAACACTGAAGCTTTCTTT. It codes for CATSQGMNTEAFF.

This chain connects TRBV7-2 to TRBJ2-5, with TRBD1 as a possible D gene (6 bases). This CDR3 spans 17 amino acids. Germline assignment: CDR1 SGHTA and CDR2 FQGNSA. V was clipped by 2 bases and J by 5 bases, with 21 bases between them. CDR3 protein: CASSLFPQGKRGETQYF. The CDR3 nucleotides are TGTGCCAGCAGCTTATTCCCTCAGGGGAAAAGGGGGGAGACCCAGTACTTC.

The J gene is TRBJ2-7, the V gene TRBV11-2; no firm D call. The CDR3 runs to 15 residues. Germline assignment: CDR1 SGHAT and CDR2 FQNNGV. V gave up 0 bases and J gave up 3 bases, with 12 bases separating them. The CDR3: CASSLERGPFYEQYF. The DNA of the CDR3 is TGTGCCAGCAGCTTAGAACGTGGTCCTTTCTACGAGCAGTACTTC. The full variable domain, its missing parts supplied by reference TRBV11-2 and TRBJ2-7, is EAGVAQSPRYKIIEKRQSVAFWCNPISGHATLYWYQQILGQGPKLLIQFQNNGVVDDSQLPKDRFSAERLKGVDSTLKIQPAKLEDSAVYLCASSLERGPFYEQYFGPGTRLTVT.

The V call is TRBV7-6, the J call TRBJ2-2, with D uncertain. The CDR3 length is 15 residues. CDR1 is SGHVS, CDR2 FNYEAQ, per germline. V was pared by 0 bases and J by 4 bases, with 9 bases between. The CDR3 DNA reads as TGTGCCAGCAGCTTAGCCTCCTCAGCCACCGGGGAGCTGTTTTTT. It encodes CASSLASSATGELFF.

The chain is built from TRBV20-1 and TRBJ2-3; 7 bases fit TRBD2. J was trimmed by 4 bases and V by 6 bases; bases with no gene match: 7. This CDR3 has 13 residues. Per the germline V gene, CDR1 is DFQATT and CDR2 is SNEGSKA (reference sequence). CDR3 bases: TGCAGTGCCATACTAGCGCCGGCAGATACGCAGTATTTT. Encoded protein: CSAILAPADTQYF.

Worth noting for this clonotype: At one boundary the junction diverges from the germline segment, which might be a read error. The chain combines TRBV20-1 with TRBJ2-7; D may be TRBD1 or TRBD2 (6 bases each). Germline V gene sequence: CDR1 DFQATT, CDR2 SNEGSKA (reference sequence). This CDR3 is built from 14 residues. CDR3 nucleotides: TGCAGTGCTAGAGAACCGGGGGCCACCTACGAGCAGCACTTC. This encodes CSAREPGATYEQHF.

This chain links TRBV9 with TRBJ1-1; TRBD1 matches at 9 bases. Trimming at V came to 3 bases and at J to 5 bases, leaving 8 bases not matched to a gene. This CDR3 spans 15 amino acids. Germline V gene data show CDR1 as SGDLS and CDR2 as YYNGEE. CDR3 DNA: TGTGCCAGCAGCGCGACCGGGACAGGGATGACTGAAGCTTTCTTT. Translation gives CASSATGTGMTEAFF. Filled out from reference TRBV9 and TRBJ1-1, the complete variable domain reads DSGVTQTPKHLITATGQRVTLRCSPRSGDLSVYWYQQSLDQGLQFLIQYYNGEERAKGNILERFSAQQFPDLHSELNLSSLELGDSALYFCASSATGTGMTEAFFGQGTRLTVV.

This clonotype has just a few counts. The V and J genes are TRBV11-2 and TRBJ2-5; 9 bases line up with TRBD1. Germline trimming cut 1 base from V and 0 bases from J; bases unmatched to any gene: 3. The germline V gene encodes CDR1 SGHAT and CDR2 FQNNGV. This CDR3 has 16 residues. The CDR3 loop is CASSLGDRAYQETQYF. In DNA, the CDR3 is TGTGCCAGCAGCTTAGGGGACAGGGCCTACCAAGAGACCCAGTACTTC.

The genes are TRBV5-5 and TRBJ1-2; 7 positions match TRBD1. CDR1 is SGHKS and CDR2 is YYEKEE in the germline V gene (reference sequence). The junction had 7 bases not matched to a gene; V was cut back by 4 bases and J by 7 bases. The CDR3 has 13 amino acids. CDR3 sequence: CASSVDRVVGYTF. CDR3 nucleotide sequence: TGTGCCAGCAGCGTAGACAGGGTAGTTGGCTACACCTTC. Combining the CDR3 with reference TRBV5-5 and TRBJ1-2 gives the whole variable domain DAGVTQSPTHLIKTRGQQVTLRCSPISGHKSVSWYQQVLGQGPQFIFQYYEKEERGRGNFPDRFSARQFPNYSSELNVNALLLGDSALYLCASSVDRVVGYTFGSGTRLTVV.

Concerning this clonotype: One end of the junction does not line up with germline, which may come from a read error. CDR3 bases: TGCAGTGCTGCTGGGGGAGGAAGAACTGAGGCTTTCTTT. It encodes CSAAGGGRTEAFF. The rearrangement links TRBV20-1 to TRBJ1-1, with D tentatively TRBD1 (5 bases). The CDR3 covers 13 residues. Germline loops: CDR1 DFQATT, CDR2 SNEGSKA (reference sequence).

The V gene is TRBV7-8, the J gene TRBJ2-4; D not certain. The germline V gene encodes CDR1 SGHVS and CDR2 FQNEAQ. V was trimmed by 3 bases and J by 2 bases, leaving 8 bases between them. This CDR3 spans 14 amino acids. CDR3 in DNA: TGTGCCAGCAGCTTTAGAGTTTCCAAAAACATTCAGTACTTC. It is translated as CASSFRVSKNIQYF.

The chain employs TRBV19 and TRBJ2-7; D gene uncertain. In germline, CDR1 is LNHDA, CDR2 SQIVND (reference sequence). The CDR3 has 13 amino acids. V shed 9 bases and J shed 3 bases, with 15 bases lying between them. Here the CDR3 DNA reads TGTGCCAGCGGTCCCGACGGTCTCTACGAGCAGTACTTC. Protein: CASGPDGLYEQYF.

This clonotype was picked up a small number of times. The chain employs TRBV7-9 and TRBJ2-7; D perhaps matches TRBD2 (6 bases). Germline assignment: CDR1 SEHNR and CDR2 FQNEAQ (reference sequence). CDR3 size: 14 residues. V was clipped by 6 bases and J by 4 bases, with 16 bases between them. This CDR3 reads CASRARRDHYEQYF. CDR3 nucleotides: TGTGCCAGCAGGGCCCGGAGGGACCATTACGAGCAGTACTTC.

Here the CDR3 reads CASSQDHGGSGNTIYF. DNA for the CDR3: TGTGCCAGCAGCCAAGATCACGGCGGCTCTGGAAACACCATATATTTT. The V and J genes are TRBV4-2 and TRBJ1-3; D gene uncertain. This CDR3 is 16 amino acids long. The germline CDR1 and CDR2 sequences are LGHNA and YNFKEQ. With 0 bases removed from V and 0 bases from J, the gap between germline ends came to 9 bases.

This chain joins TRBV23-1 and TRBJ1-1, with 7 nucleotides matching TRBD1. TRBV23-1 is classed as an ORF, of uncertain function. V gave up 6 bases and J gave up 7 bases; unmatched junction bases: 14. This CDR3 contains 15 residues. CDR3 DNA sequence: TGCGCCAGCAGGTACCGGGACAGAGCTTCTTATGAAGCTTTCTTT. Encoded protein: CASRYRDRASYEAFF.

V is TRBV6-5 and J is TRBJ2-7; possible D gene TRBD1, 6 bases. The V end was cut by 0 bases, the J end by 2 bases, with 11 bases between. Germline assignment: CDR1 MNHEY and CDR2 SVGAGI. There are 15 residues in the CDR3. CDR3 loop: CASSYSRGSPYEQYF. The DNA of the CDR3 is TGTGCCAGCAGTTACTCCAGGGGATCCCCCTACGAGCAGTACTTC.

This clonotype was counted only a few times. The DNA for the CDR3 is TGCGCCAGCAGCTTGGAACTGGGACAGGCCTACGAGCAGTACTTC. This codes for CASSLELGQAYEQYF. The chain joins TRBV5-1 to TRBJ2-7; TRBD1 agrees at 8 bases. The CDR3 is made up of 15 amino acids. The J segment lost 2 bases and the V segment lost 0 bases, leaving 4 bases of the junction unmatched. Germline V gives CDR1 SGHRS, CDR2 YFSETQ. Based on the CDR3 plus reference TRBV5-1 and TRBJ2-7, the full variable domain is KAGVTQTPRYLIKTRGQQVTLSCSPISGHRSVSWYQQTPGQGLQFLFEYFSETQRNKGNFPGRFSGRQFSNSRSEMNVSTLELGDSALYLCASSLELGQAYEQYFGPGTRLTVT.

The sample holds a few counts of this clonotype. This chain connects TRBV28 to TRBJ2-3, with TRBD2 as a possible D gene (5 bases). The CDR3 extends over 12 amino acids. Germline CDR1 is MDHEN and CDR2 is SYDVKM. V was cut by 6 bases and J by 7 bases, with 11 bases left in between. CDR3 coding DNA: TGTGCCAGCAGCCGGGGTAGGCATACGCAGTATTTT. Translated: CASSRGRHTQYF.

This clonotype was seen a handful of times. The chain employs TRBV20-1 and TRBJ2-7, with D possibly TRBD2 on 5 matching bases. V lost 5 bases and J 7 bases, leaving 12 bases between the germline ends. This CDR3 comprises 11 residues. Per the germline V gene, CDR1 is DFQATT and CDR2 is SNEGSKA (reference sequence). DNA of the CDR3: TGCAGTGCTTACGAGGGCCTGGAGCAGTACTTC. Translation gives CSAYEGLEQYF.